The 5 T cell receptor beta chains given below trace back to one sample, sequenced in a study of blood T cell repertoires in COVID-19. Sequenced by immunoSEQ multiplex PCR; TCRdb stores in-frame clones only, minus some. The sample records a few hundred thousand clones, around 92% being singletons. Material for sequencing was peripheral blood. These receptors were taken from a man in his forties or fifties with acute or convalescent COVID-19.

V gene TRBV6-5 combines with J gene TRBJ1-1; tentatively, D is TRBD1 (5 bases). V shed 7 bases and J shed 10 bases, with 16 bases lying between them. Per germline, CDR1 MNHEY and CDR2 SVGAGI. This CDR3 comprises 12 residues. The CDR3 spells CASTILQGAAFF. Here the CDR3 DNA reads TGTGCCAGCACGATACTTCAGGGCGCAGCTTTCTTT.

CDR3 DNA sequence: TGTGCCTGCGACAGGCCGGGACAGTCAAACACTGAAGCTTTCTTT. Protein product: CACDRPGQSNTEAFF. The chain recombines TRBV19 with TRBJ1-1; 7 bases align to TRBD1. Trimming at V came to 11 bases and at J to 2 bases, leaving 14 bases not matched to a gene. The CDR3 is 15 amino acids. Germline V gene sequence: CDR1 LNHDA, CDR2 SQIVND (reference sequence). Drawing the rest from reference TRBV19 and TRBJ1-1, the complete variable domain is DGGITQSPKYLFRKEGQNVTLSCEQNLNHDAMYWYRQDPGQGLRLIYYSQIVNDFQKGDIAEGYSVSREKKESFPLTVTSAQKNPTAFYLCACDRPGQSNTEAFFGQGTRLTVV.

This chain connects TRBV28 to TRBJ1-4; no clear D. Trimming took 4 bases from V and 8 from J, leaving 17 bases between them. In germline, CDR1 is MDHEN, CDR2 SYDVKM. CDR3 length equals 15 residues. In nucleotides, the CDR3 is TGTGCCAGCAGTTCAACACAGCTGATCAAGGAAAAACTGTTTTTT. This translates into CASSSTQLIKEKLFF.

This clone is a singleton in its sample. The V call is TRBV15, the J call TRBJ2-1; a possible D gene is TRBD2 (7 bases). V shed 1 base and J shed 4 bases, with 14 bases lying between them. CDR3 length: 16 residues. The germline V gene encodes CDR1 LNHNV and CDR2 YYDKDF (reference sequence). The CDR3 loop is CATSRVGEGEYNEQFF. Here the CDR3 DNA reads TGTGCCACCAGCAGAGTAGGGGAGGGGGAATACAATGAGCAGTTCTTC.

This rearrangement joins TRBV19 to TRBJ1-1; TRBD1 is a possible D gene (6 bases). Deletions cut 7 bases from V and 1 base from J, with 13 bases between. Germline lookup yields CDR1 LNHDA and CDR2 SQIVND (reference sequence). The CDR3 spans 14 residues. The DNA for the CDR3 is TGTGCCAGTACCCACAGGGAGTCGAACACTGAAGCTTTCTTT. Translated, it gives CASTHRESNTEAFF.